This T cell receptor beta chain was retrieved from a study of blood T cell repertoires in COVID-19. Study context: Nucleic acid was either cDNA or gDNA, and it came from T cells, B-cell-depleted T cells, or PBMCs.

Original methodology: Amplification from reference gene primers served as the basis for estimated nucleated cell counts. Some clones are missing from TCRdb's copy, which holds only in-frame ones; the method was immunoSEQ multiplex PCR. The V and J calls and the clone size are those of that table, but D and trimming were determined from the DNA. In the table there are roughly 250,000 clones, roughly four fifths of which are singletons. This CDR3 region has 15 residues. CDR1 and CDR2 (germline): SGHTA, FQGNSA. About this clone itself: A junction end diverges from the germline sequence, so it may reflect a read error.

This clonotype was obtained from an older woman with acute or convalescent COVID-19. The rearrangement uses TRBV7-2 and TRBJ1-1; maybe TRBD1 (6 bases). Sequenced: peripheral blood. The CDR3, as DNA: TGTGCCAGCAGCTTACAGGGGTTTGGGAACACTGAAGTTTTCTTT. It encodes CASSLQGFGNTEVFF.